This TCR beta chain was recovered during a study of T-cell memory formation after mild COVID-19. Overall study context: Each donor largely had its own TCR clusters.

TCRdb re-called the 5' RACE reads with MiXCR, one entry per CDR3 protein. The profile covers hundreds of thousands of distinct CDR3 sequences, with less than 20% appearing a single time and about 2% taken by the ten largest. Study-level results: What remained unconfirmed was the SARS-CoV-2 specificity of second-wave clones peaking on day 37. CD8+ contracting clones occupied EMRA, while CD4+ ones occupied mainly CM and EM. Pre-infection memory carried some responding clones, suggesting that cross-reactive memory joined.

With regard to this clonotype: The antigen remains unidentified.

Material for sequencing was PBMCs or a T cell subset sorted from them (not recorded which). The receptor's source is an adult woman who had mild COVID-19 (a few samples of this study predate the infection). Cell type and time point are not known.

The chain's CDR3 is CASSLVGGSLNQPQHF. CDR3 coding DNA: TGTGCCAGCAGTTTAGTTGGGGGCAGCTTAAATCAGCCCCAGCATTTT. The rearrangement uses TRBV12-3 or TRBV12-4 and TRBJ1-5; the D gene is possibly TRBD1 (6 bases). The V and J ends lost 1 base and 4 bases respectively, with 14 bases between them. The CDR3 loop spans 16 amino acids.